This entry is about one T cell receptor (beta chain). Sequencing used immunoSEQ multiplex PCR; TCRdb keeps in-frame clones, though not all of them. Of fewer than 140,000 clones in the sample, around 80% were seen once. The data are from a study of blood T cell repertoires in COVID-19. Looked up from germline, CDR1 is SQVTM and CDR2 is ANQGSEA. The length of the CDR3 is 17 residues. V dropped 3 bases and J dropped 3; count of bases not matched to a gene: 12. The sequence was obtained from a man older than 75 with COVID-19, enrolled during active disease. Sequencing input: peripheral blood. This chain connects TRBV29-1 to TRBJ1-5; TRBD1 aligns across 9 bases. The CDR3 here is CSVDPGQGKAPNQPQHF. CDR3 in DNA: TGCAGCGTTGATCCGGGACAGGGCAAAGCCCCCAATCAGCCCCAGCATTTT.